Following are 13 T cell receptor beta chains from one sample sequenced in a study of shared T cell receptors in the human thymus. Assay used: immunoSEQ multiplex PCR; TCRdb lists only in-frame clones, some missing. The table has some 720,000 clones, approximately 88% seen once. These same records also appear under a second study, on human thymus T cells.

Source material: thymocytes. The receptor set was obtained from a boy under two years old with a congenital heart defect.

This chain joins TRBV27 and TRBJ1-2; D unclear. The CDR3 loop spans 14 amino acids. The V and J ends lost 0 bases and 7 bases respectively, with 12 bases between them. Germline CDR1 and CDR2: MNHEY and SMNVEV (reference sequence). CDR3 in DNA: TGTGCCAGCAGTTTATCGAACGCGCGAGGTGGCTACACCTTC. Its translation: CASSLSNARGGYTF.

DNA of the CDR3: TGCGCCAGCAGCCGGAGCCGGGGGGATAATGAAAAACTGTTTTTT. Protein product: CASSRSRGDNEKLFF. The chain couples TRBV4-3 to TRBJ1-4; D might be TRBD1 (5 bases). CDR3 size: 15 residues. Germline loops: CDR1 LGHNA, CDR2 YSLEER. Trimming took 4 bases from V and 4 from J, leaving 13 bases between them.

The rearrangement uses TRBV19 and TRBJ2-7, with no clear D. The germline V gene encodes CDR1 LNHDA and CDR2 SQIVND (reference sequence). The ends were cut back, 3 bases at V and 0 bases at J, with 6 bases in the middle. This CDR3 spans 13 amino acids. CDR3 sequence reads: CASSINSSYEQYF. CDR3 sequence (DNA): TGTGCCAGTAGTATTAACAGCTCCTACGAGCAGTACTTC. The variable domain in full, completed from reference TRBV19 and TRBJ2-7, reads DGGITQSPKYLFRKEGQNVTLSCEQNLNHDAMYWYRQDPGQGLRLIYYSQIVNDFQKGDIAEGYSVSREKKESFPLTVTSAQKNPTAFYLCASSINSSYEQYFGPGTRLTVT.

The chain carries TRBV5-1 and TRBJ1-2, with 9 bases matching TRBD1. The J segment lost 4 bases and the V segment lost 0 bases, leaving 7 bases of the junction unmatched. Per the germline V gene, CDR1 is SGHRS and CDR2 is YFSETQ. The CDR3 covers 16 residues. CDR3: CASSLDHRGRVYGYTF. For the CDR3, the DNA is TGCGCCAGCAGCTTGGATCACAGGGGGCGCGTCTATGGCTACACCTTC.

This clone was found once. The chain employs TRBV5-6 and TRBJ2-7, with 11 positions matching TRBD2. Germline lookup yields CDR1 SGHDT and CDR2 YYEEEE. The trim removed 4 bases at V and 4 bases at J, leaving 10 bases unmatched. The CDR3 totals 16 residues. Here the CDR3 reads CASSPIRLAGKYEQYF. The CDR3 coding sequence is TGTGCCAGCAGCCCAATTCGACTAGCGGGAAAATACGAGCAGTACTTC.

The genes are TRBV9 and TRBJ2-2, with TRBD2 identical over 15 bases. The ends lost 4 bases at V and 1 base at J; junction bases unmatched: 8. The CDR3 is 19 residues long. From germline, CDR1 is SGDLS and CDR2 YYNGEE. The CDR3 protein is CASSCGLAGGPKNTGELFF. CDR3 bases: TGTGCCAGCAGCTGCGGACTAGCGGGAGGGCCCAAGAACACCGGGGAGCTGTTTTTT.

This rearrangement joins TRBV13 to TRBJ2-7, with TRBD2 matching over 12 bases. The CDR3 has 17 amino acids. Germline trimming cut 5 bases from V and 0 bases from J; bases unmatched to any gene: 8. Germline V CDR1 and CDR2: PRHDT, FYEKMQ (reference sequence). For the CDR3, the DNA is TGTGCCAGCAGCCCGGGACTAGCGGGCACCACCTCCTACGAGCAGTACTTC. Its protein is CASSPGLAGTTSYEQYF.

The chain links TRBV16 to TRBJ1-2; D perhaps matches TRBD1 (5 bases). V lost 1 base and J lost 6, with 9 bases in between. This CDR3 comprises 13 residues. In germline, CDR1 is KGHSY, CDR2 FQNENV. The CDR3, as DNA: TGTGCCAGCAGCCAATTGGGAGGGGATGGCTACACCTTC. Protein product: CASSQLGGDGYTF.

V usage is TRBV27 and J usage is TRBJ2-7; maybe TRBD2 (5 bases). Per the germline V gene, CDR1 is MNHEY and CDR2 is SMNVEV (reference sequence). The CDR3 has 17 residues. V shed 4 bases and J shed 0 bases, with 19 bases lying between them. Here the CDR3 DNA reads TGTGCCAGCAGTTCCACCCGGGTCCAGCGGAGCTCCTACGAGCAGTACTTC. It yields the protein CASSSTRVQRSSYEQYF.

The chain combines TRBV19 with TRBJ1-1; D gene uncertain. The CDR3 runs 15 residues. Germline values: CDR1 LNHDA, CDR2 SQIVND (reference sequence). The V gene lost 5 bases and the J gene lost 4 bases, with 17 bases spanning the gap. The CDR3 region is CASSLGSPGTTEAFF. The CDR3 DNA is TGTGCCAGTAGTCTGGGGTCCCCGGGAACCACTGAAGCTTTCTTT. Full variable domain (rest looked up from reference TRBV19 and TRBJ1-1): DGGITQSPKYLFRKEGQNVTLSCEQNLNHDAMYWYRQDPGQGLRLIYYSQIVNDFQKGDIAEGYSVSREKKESFPLTVTSAQKNPTAFYLCASSLGSPGTTEAFFGQGTRLTVV.

This CDR3 reads CSANRGSPPYEQYF. Written as DNA, the CDR3 is TGCAGCGCCAATAGGGGCAGTCCGCCCTACGAGCAGTACTTC. The chain has TRBV29-1 and TRBJ2-7; TRBD1 might be the D (5 bases). The germline V and J ends were trimmed by 7 bases and 2 bases, with 18 bases remaining between them. The germline V gene has CDR1 SQVTM and CDR2 ANQGSEA. The CDR3 has 14 residues.

V usage is TRBV19 and J usage is TRBJ1-2; 8 bases agree with TRBD1. The germline V gene has CDR1 LNHDA and CDR2 SQIVND (reference sequence). The CDR3 has 13 amino acids. Trimming at V came to 11 bases and at J to 3 bases, leaving 8 bases not matched to a gene. The CDR3 nucleotides are TGTGCCTGGAGACAGGGGAAATACTATGGCTACACCTTC. It translates to CAWRQGKYYGYTF.

The rearrangement links TRBV10-1 to TRBJ2-7; a possible D gene is TRBD1 (6 bases). Trimming left V 7 bases short and J 2 bases short, with 18 bases between. CDR1 WNHNN and CDR2 SYGVQD come from the germline V gene (reference sequence). The length of the CDR3 is 15 residues. The CDR3 reads CASTTLGTPAYEQYF. The CDR3 DNA follows: TGCGCCAGCACTACCCTCGGGACACCTGCCTACGAGCAGTACTTC.